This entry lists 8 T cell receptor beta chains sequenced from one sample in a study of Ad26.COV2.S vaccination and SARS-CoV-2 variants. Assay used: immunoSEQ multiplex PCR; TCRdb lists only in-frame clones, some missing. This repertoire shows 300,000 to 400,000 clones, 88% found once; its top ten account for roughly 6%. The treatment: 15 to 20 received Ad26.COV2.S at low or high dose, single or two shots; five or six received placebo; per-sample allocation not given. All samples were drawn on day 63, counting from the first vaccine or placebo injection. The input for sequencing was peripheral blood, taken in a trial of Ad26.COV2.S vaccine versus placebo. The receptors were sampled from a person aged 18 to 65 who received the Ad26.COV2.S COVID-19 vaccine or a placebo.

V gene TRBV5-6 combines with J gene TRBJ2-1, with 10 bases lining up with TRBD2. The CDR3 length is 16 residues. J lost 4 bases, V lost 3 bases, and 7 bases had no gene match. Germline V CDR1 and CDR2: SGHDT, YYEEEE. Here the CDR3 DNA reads TGTGCCAGCAGCTACGGTGGGACTAGCGTTTACAATGAGCAGTTCTTC. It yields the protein CASSYGGTSVYNEQFF.

CDR3 DNA sequence: TGTGCCAGCAGCCGTACAGGCTTCTCTGGAAACACCATATATTTT. Its protein product is CASSRTGFSGNTIYF. The chain carries TRBV7-2 and TRBJ1-3; D possibly corresponds to TRBD1 (5 bases). Trimming took off 5 bases at V and 0 bases at J, with 11 bases between the two ends. CDR1 SGHTA and CDR2 FQGNSA come from the germline V gene. The CDR3 has 15 residues.

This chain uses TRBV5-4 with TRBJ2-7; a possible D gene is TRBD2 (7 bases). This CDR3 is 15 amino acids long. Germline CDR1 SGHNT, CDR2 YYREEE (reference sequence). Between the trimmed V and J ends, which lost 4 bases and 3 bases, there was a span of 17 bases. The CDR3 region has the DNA TGTGCCAGCAGCCGGGGAGGGGGAAAGATCTACGAGCAGTACTTC. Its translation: CASSRGGGKIYEQYF.

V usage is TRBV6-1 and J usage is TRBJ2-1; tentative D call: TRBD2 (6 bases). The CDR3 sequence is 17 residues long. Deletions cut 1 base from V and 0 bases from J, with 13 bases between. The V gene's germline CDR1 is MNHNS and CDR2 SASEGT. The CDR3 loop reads CASSEDAGLNSYNEQFF. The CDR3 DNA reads TGTGCCAGCAGTGAAGACGCGGGACTTAACTCCTACAATGAGCAGTTCTTC.

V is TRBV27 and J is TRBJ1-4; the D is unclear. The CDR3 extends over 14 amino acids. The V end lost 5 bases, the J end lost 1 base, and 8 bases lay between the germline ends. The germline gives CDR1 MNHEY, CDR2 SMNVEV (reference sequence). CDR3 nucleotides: TGTGCCAGCAGTGATCACATAACTAATGAAAAACTGTTTTTT. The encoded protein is CASSDHITNEKLFF.

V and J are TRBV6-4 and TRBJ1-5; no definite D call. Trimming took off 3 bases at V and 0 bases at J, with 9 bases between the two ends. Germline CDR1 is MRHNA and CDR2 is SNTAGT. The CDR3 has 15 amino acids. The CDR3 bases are TGTGCCAGCAGTGAAGGGCAGAGTAGCAATCAGCCCCAGCATTTT. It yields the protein CASSEGQSSNQPQHF.

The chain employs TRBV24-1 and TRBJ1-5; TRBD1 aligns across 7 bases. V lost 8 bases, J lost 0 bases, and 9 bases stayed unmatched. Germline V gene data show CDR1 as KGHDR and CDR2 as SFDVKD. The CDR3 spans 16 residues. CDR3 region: CATNRRGIYSNQPQHF. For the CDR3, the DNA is TGTGCCACCAATCGCAGGGGGATCTATAGCAATCAGCCCCAGCATTTT.

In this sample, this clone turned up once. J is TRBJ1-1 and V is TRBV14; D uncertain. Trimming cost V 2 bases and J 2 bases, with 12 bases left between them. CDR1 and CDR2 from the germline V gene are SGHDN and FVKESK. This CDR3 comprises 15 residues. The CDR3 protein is CASSQYILKNTEAFF. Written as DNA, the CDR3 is TGTGCCAGCAGCCAATATATACTGAAAAACACTGAAGCTTTCTTT.